This T cell receptor (beta chain) was retrieved from a study of control samples from healthy donors and cancer patients. The method was immunoSEQ multiplex PCR; TCRdb's version includes in-frame clones alone and lacks a portion of them. The sample has 100,000 to 150,000 clones, roughly 90% seen once; the top ten hold roughly 2.7%. Germline CDR1 is SGHDT and CDR2 is YYEEEE. The CDR3 contains 13 residues. The V and J ends lost 4 bases and 0 bases respectively, with 7 bases between them. This sequence joins TRBV5-6 and TRBJ1-1; D is unresolved. The clonotype was recovered from a man aged 18 to 29 in good health. Material for sequencing was blood. CDR3 DNA: TGTGCCAGCAGCGCGAACTTGAACACTGAAGCTTTCTTT. Translating it yields CASSANLNTEAFF.